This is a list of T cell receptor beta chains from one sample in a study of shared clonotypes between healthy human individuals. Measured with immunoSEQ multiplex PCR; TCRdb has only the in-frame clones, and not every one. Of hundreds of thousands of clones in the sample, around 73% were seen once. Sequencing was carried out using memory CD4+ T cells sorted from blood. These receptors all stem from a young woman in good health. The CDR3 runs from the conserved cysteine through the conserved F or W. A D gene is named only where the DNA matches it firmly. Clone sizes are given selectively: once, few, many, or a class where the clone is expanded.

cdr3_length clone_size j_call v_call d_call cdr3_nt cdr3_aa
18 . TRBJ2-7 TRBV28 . TGTGCCAGCAGTTTCGCGCTAGCGTTCCCGGTCCCTCTCTACGAGCAGTACTTC CASSFALAFPVPLYEQYF
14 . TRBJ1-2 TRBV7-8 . TGTGCCAGCAGCTTATTGAGGGGTTCGAGTGGCTACACCTTC CASSLLRGSSGYTF
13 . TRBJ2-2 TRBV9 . TGTGCCAGCAGGTCCAGGACCGAGGCAGAGCTGTTTTTT CASRSRTEAELFF
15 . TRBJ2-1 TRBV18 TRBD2 TGTGCCAGCTCACCTCAGCGGGAAGGGAGCCGAGAGCAGTTCTTC CASSPQREGSREQFF
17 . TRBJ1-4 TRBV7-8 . TGTGCCAGCAGCGCAGGACGGAGGCTTGCAACTAATGAAAAACTGTTTTTT CASSAGRRLATNEKLFF
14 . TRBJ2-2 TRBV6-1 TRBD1 TGTGCCAGCAAGGGACAGGCCTCTCTCGGGGAGCTGTTTTTT CASKGQASLGELFF
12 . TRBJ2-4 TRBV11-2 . TGTGCCAGCAGCGATGTGGGGAACATTCAGTACTTC CASSDVGNIQYF
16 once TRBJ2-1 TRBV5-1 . TGCGCCAGCAGCTTGTCAGACAGTACAATGCGGATCGAGCAGTTCTTC CASSLSDSTMRIEQFF
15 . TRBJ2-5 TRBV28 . TGTGCCAGCAGCGTCGCGGGGCGAAGAGGAGAGACCCAGTACTTC CASSVAGRRGETQYF
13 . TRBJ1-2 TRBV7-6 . TGTGCCAGCAGTCCAAGACGGTCTTATGGCTACACCTTC CASSPRRSYGYTF
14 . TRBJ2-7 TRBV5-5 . TGTGCCAGCATTCCAGCTTGGGCTGGGGACGAGCAGTACTTC CASIPAWAGDEQYF
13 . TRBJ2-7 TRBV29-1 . TGCAGCGTTCGGGGGCGTCTTACCTACGAGCAGTACTTC CSVRGRLTYEQYF